Below, 17 T cell receptor beta chains from the same sample are listed, as sequenced in a study of T cell responses to AZD1222 COVID-19 vaccine. Only in-frame clones appear in the TCRdb table, and some are missing; sequencing was by immunoSEQ multiplex PCR. The table shows about 180,000 clones, with roughly 93% occurring only once. The input for sequencing was peripheral blood, taken 28 days after the second dose of the MenACWY control vaccine. The source is an adult who received the MenACWY meningococcal vaccine as a control.

This sequence joins TRBV3-1 (or the pseudogene TRBV3-2) and TRBJ1-1; 9 nucleotides match TRBD1. Germline V gene data show CDR1 as LGHDT and CDR2 as YNNKEL (reference sequence). J was trimmed by 6 bases and V by 0 bases; bases with no gene match: 8. The CDR3 loop spans 16 amino acids. CDR3 amino acids: CASSQDRGTGRPEAFF. CDR3 DNA: TGTGCCAGCAGCCAAGATAGGGGGACAGGGAGACCTGAAGCTTTCTTT.

The rearrangement links TRBV4-2 to TRBJ1-5; D not resolved. In germline, CDR1 is LGHNA, CDR2 YNFKEQ. V was pared by 0 bases and J by 6 bases, with 15 bases between. The CDR3 has 16 amino acids. CDR3 sequence (DNA): TGTGCCAGCAGCCAAGATGACAAGGTGGGAAGTCAGCCCCAGCATTTT. Translated: CASSQDDKVGSQPQHF.

This clone is a singleton in its sample. The chain has TRBV10-3 and TRBJ2-7; D ambiguous. Trimming cost V 6 bases and J 2 bases, with 11 bases left between them. Germline assignment: CDR1 ENHRY and CDR2 SYGVKD. The CDR3 runs 13 residues. CDR3 bases: TGTGCCATCAGCAGCCAAGGAGCCTACGAGCAGTACTTC. It translates to CAISSQGAYEQYF.

The V and J genes are TRBV9 and TRBJ1-1; D gene uncertain. CDR1 SGDLS and CDR2 YYNGEE come from the germline V gene. The CDR3 has 15 residues. Trimming removed 3 bases at V and 1 base at J, with 13 bases between. The CDR3 region is CASSAQVAGNTEAFF. The DNA of the CDR3 is TGTGCCAGCAGCGCCCAGGTCGCGGGGAACACTGAAGCTTTCTTT. The full variable domain, rest sourced from reference TRBV9 and TRBJ1-1, is DSGVTQTPKHLITATGQRVTLRCSPRSGDLSVYWYQQSLDQGLQFLIQYYNGEERAKGNILERFSAQQFPDLHSELNLSSLELGDSALYFCASSAQVAGNTEAFFGQGTRLTVV.

The genes are TRBV5-1 and TRBJ1-2; 8 nucleotides agree with TRBD1. Germline CDR1 SGHRS, CDR2 YFSETQ. V dropped 4 bases and J dropped 5; count of bases not matched to a gene: 4. The CDR3 consists of 13 residues. The DNA for the CDR3 is TGCGCCAGCAGCAAGGACAGGGAATATGGCTACACCTTC. Amino acids: CASSKDREYGYTF.

J is TRBJ2-7 and V is TRBV5-1, with 7 bases lining up with TRBD2. V lost 7 bases and J lost 4; bases outside the gene matches: 5. Looked up from germline, CDR1 is SGHRS and CDR2 is YFSETQ. The CDR3 totals 12 residues. The CDR3 bases are TGCGCCAGCCGGGACTACAAGTACGAGCAGTACTTC. Translation gives CASRDYKYEQYF.

The V gene is TRBV12-3 or TRBV12-4, the J gene TRBJ1-2; D uncertain. Trimming left V 8 bases short and J 3 bases short, with 13 bases between. This CDR3 has 13 residues. The CDR3 loop is CASGRPLDYGYTF. CDR3 bases: TGTGCCAGCGGACGGCCCTTGGACTATGGCTACACCTTC.

This chain connects TRBV20-1 to TRBJ1-3, with D perhaps TRBD1 (6 bases). Germline V gene lookup returns CDR1 DFQATT and CDR2 SNEGSKA (reference sequence). V dropped 5 bases and J dropped 0 bases, with 11 bases sitting between them. The CDR3 extends over 14 amino acids. CDR3 sequence: CSAGDRSSGNTIYF. For the CDR3, the DNA is TGCAGTGCTGGTGACAGGAGCTCTGGAAACACCATATATTTT.

V gene TRBV7-9 combines with J gene TRBJ1-2; tentatively, D is TRBD1 (6 bases). The V end was cut by 5 bases, the J end by 4 bases, with 11 bases between. The CDR3 runs 13 residues. CDR1 is SEHNR and CDR2 is FQNEAQ in the germline V gene (reference sequence). As DNA, the CDR3 is TGTGCCAGCAGCCCGGACAGCTTCTATGGCTACACCTTC. Its translation: CASSPDSFYGYTF.

The genes are TRBV7-6 and TRBJ2-7; TRBD1 matches 10 bases. V trimming: 5 bases; J trimming: 4 bases; junction bases outside the gene matches: 5. Germline CDR1 reads SGHVS; CDR2 reads FNYEAQ. This CDR3 comprises 14 residues. This chain's CDR3 is CASSIGQGDYEQYF. In DNA, the CDR3 is TGTGCCAGCAGCATCGGACAGGGGGATTACGAGCAGTACTTC.

J is TRBJ1-5 and V is TRBV28; D possibly corresponds to TRBD1 (5 bases). Trimming cost V 1 base and J 4 bases, with 17 bases left between them. Germline V gene data show CDR1 as MDHEN and CDR2 as SYDVKM. The CDR3 has 17 residues. DNA for the CDR3: TGTGCCAGCAGTTTATCCTACAGCCGGCGGGGGAATCAGCCCCAGCATTTT. Translation: CASSLSYSRRGNQPQHF.

This clone has a single count. This chain links TRBV7-8 with TRBJ1-2; 9 positions agree with TRBD1. The CDR3 runs to 16 residues. Per germline, CDR1 SGHVS and CDR2 FQNEAQ. Germline trimming cut 1 base from V and 2 bases from J; bases unmatched to any gene: 5. In nucleotides, the CDR3 is TGTGCCAGCAGCTTAGGGCCGGGACAGGGAAACTATGGCTACACCTTC. Translating it yields CASSLGPGQGNYGYTF. The full variable domain, in which reference TRBV7-8 and TRBJ1-2 provide the parts outside the CDR3, is GAGVSQSPRYKVAKRGQDVALRCDPISGHVSLFWYQQALGQGPEFLTYFQNEAQLDKSGLPSDRFFAERPEGSVSTLKIQRTQQEDSAVYLCASSLGPGQGNYGYTFGSGTRLTVV.

The gene calls are TRBV28 and TRBJ2-7; 7 bases align to TRBD1. The CDR3 extends over 14 amino acids. V trimming: 5 bases; J trimming: 2 bases; junction bases outside the gene matches: 6. The germline V gene has CDR1 MDHEN and CDR2 SYDVKM. The CDR3 sequence is CASSPGDRPYEQYF. CDR3 DNA: TGTGCCAGCAGTCCCGGGGACAGACCCTACGAGCAGTACTTC.

The V gene is TRBV6-6, the J gene TRBJ2-5; no reliable D call. The CDR3 contains 14 residues. Germline-derived CDR1 and CDR2 are MNHNY and SVGAGI (reference sequence). Trimming took off 6 bases at V and 1 base at J, with 12 bases between the two ends. CDR3 amino acids: CASSPGRLQETQYF. The CDR3 DNA is TGTGCCAGCAGCCCCGGACGGCTCCAAGAGACCCAGTACTTC.

The J gene is TRBJ2-3, the V gene TRBV5-1, with 8 bases aligning to TRBD2. The CDR3 totals 14 residues. With V trimmed by 2 bases and J by 6 bases, 5 bases remained unmatched. The germline CDR1 and CDR2 sequences are SGHRS and YFSETQ. CDR3: CASSFRTSSDTQYF. The CDR3 nucleotides are TGCGCCAGCAGCTTTCGGACTAGCTCCGATACGCAGTATTTT. The full variable domain, rest sourced from reference TRBV5-1 and TRBJ2-3, is KAGVTQTPRYLIKTRGQQVTLSCSPISGHRSVSWYQQTPGQGLQFLFEYFSETQRNKGNFPGRFSGRQFSNSRSEMNVSTLELGDSALYLCASSFRTSSDTQYFGPGTRLTVL.

The rearrangement links TRBV7-9 to TRBJ1-1; D remains ambiguous. The CDR3 runs to 13 residues. Between the trimmed V and J ends, which lost 0 bases and 4 bases, there was a span of 6 bases. In germline, CDR1 is SEHNR, CDR2 FQNEAQ (reference sequence). CDR3 sequence reads: CASSLAPVTEAFF. The CDR3 region has the DNA TGTGCCAGCAGCTTAGCCCCCGTCACTGAAGCTTTCTTT.

The chain links TRBV5-4 to TRBJ1-6, with TRBD1 matching over 8 bases. V lost 4 bases and J lost 6; bases outside the gene matches: 3. Germline V gives CDR1 SGHNT, CDR2 YYREEE (reference sequence). The CDR3 is made up of 14 amino acids. DNA of the CDR3: TGTGCCAGCAGCCAGACAGGGGTTAATTCACCCCTCCACTTT. Amino acid sequence: CASSQTGVNSPLHF.